A selection of T cell receptor beta chains follows, all from one sample in a study of graft-versus-host responses after intestinal transplantation. These receptors lack a known antigen. The data were produced by immunoSEQ multiplex PCR, yet TCRdb's version contains in-frame clones alone and is incomplete. The sample has over 55,000 clones; about 90% are singletons. The sequencing here drew on unstimulated CD8+ T cells sorted from spleen or lymph node cells, taken before intestinal transplant. All receptors come from a human donor who received an intestinal transplant. The CDR3 runs from the conserved cysteine through the conserved F or W. The D gene is left open where the match is weak. Expanded clones are given a class, and other clones once, few, many or no size at all.

TRBD2	TRBV9	TRBJ2-5	.	TGTGCCAGCAGCGTAAGCGGGGGGGCGGAGGAGACCCAGTACTTC	CASSVSGGAEETQYF
.	TRBV29-1	TRBJ1-2	once	TGCAGCGTTGGGGGGGGCAACCGTTTGGGCTACACCTTC	CSVGGGNRLGYTF
TRBD1	TRBV9	TRBJ1-1	.	TGTGCCAGCAGCGTAGGGGGGACAGGGCCAACTGAAGCTTTCTTT	CASSVGGTGPTEAFF
.	TRBV6-5	TRBJ2-7	.	TGTGCCAGCAGTTACTCGCGGGGTACGTACGAGCAGTACTTC	CASSYSRGTYEQYF
.	TRBV6-4	TRBJ1-1	few	TGTGCCAGCAGTGAAACACAGGGTGGCACTGAAGCTTTCTTT	CASSETQGGTEAFF
.	TRBV7-9	TRBJ2-1	.	TGTGCCAGCAGCTCGCCTTTCGACAGGTCCTACAATGAGCAGTTCTTC	CASSSPFDRSYNEQFF
.	TRBV2	TRBJ2-7	.	TGTGCCAGCACTGGACAAACCTACGAGCAGTACTTC	CASTGQTYEQYF
.	TRBV6-6	TRBJ1-2	.	TGTGCCAGCAGTTACTCGACAGGACCCTATGGCTACACCTTC	CASSYSTGPYGYTF
.	TRBV13	TRBJ1-4	.	TGTGCCAGCAGCATAGGCTTGGAGGCAACTAATGAAAAACTGTTTTTT	CASSIGLEATNEKLFF
.	TRBV7-3	TRBJ1-2	.	TGTGCCAGCAGCTTAAACCCTGGACAGCAAGATGGCTACACCTTC	CASSLNPGQQDGYTF
.	TRBV4-1	TRBJ1-2	.	TGCGCCAGCAGCCAAGACGTCCTAACAGCGGACTATGGCTACACCTTC	CASSQDVLTADYGYTF
.	TRBV10-3	TRBJ2-7	.	TGTGCCATCTGGGGAGAAACCTACGAGCAGTACTTC	CAIWGETYEQYF
TRBD2	TRBV7-6	TRBJ2-1	.	TGTGCCAGCAGCTTAGGTCCGGGGGGGTCCTACAATGAGCAGTTCTTC	CASSLGPGGSYNEQFF
TRBD1	TRBV7-2	TRBJ1-2	.	TGTGCCAGCAGCTTAGCGGACAGGGGGCATTGGGGCTACACCTTC	CASSLADRGHWGYTF
TRBD1	TRBV6-5	TRBJ2-7	.	TGTGCCAGCAGGCGACAGGGGGAGTCCTACGAGCAGTACTTC	CASRRQGESYEQYF
.	TRBV11-3	TRBJ2-1	.	TGTGCCAGCAGCTTAGGTCCTAATGAGCAGTTCTTC	CASSLGPNEQFF
TRBD1	TRBV19	TRBJ1-5	.	TGTGCCAGTAGACCGGGACAGGGCAGCAATCAGCCCCAGCATTTT	CASRPGQGSNQPQHF
.	TRBV9	TRBJ2-3	.	TGTGCCAGCAGCCTAACGGGGGGCTTCGGCACAGATACGCAGTATTTT	CASSLTGGFGTDTQYF
.	TRBV18	TRBJ1-2	.	TGTGCCAGCTCAATACCCAGGGTGTCTTACACCTTC	CASSIPRVSYTF
.	TRBV2	TRBJ1-2	.	TGTGCCAGCAGTAAGACAGTGTCTAACTATGGCTACACCTTC	CASSKTVSNYGYTF
.	TRBV4-1	TRBJ2-7	.	TGCGCCAGCAGCCACGGCCCAGGGGGGAGCGAGCAGTACTTC	CASSHGPGGSEQYF
.	TRBV14	TRBJ1-2	.	TGTGCCAGCAGCCAATTTGCGTCCGGACTGGATGGCTACACCTTC	CASSQFASGLDGYTF
.	TRBV18	TRBJ2-7	.	TGTGCCAGCTCACCGCCCGGACTCGCGAGTCACCCCTACGAGCAGTACTTC	CASSPPGLASHPYEQYF
TRBD1	TRBV7-6	TRBJ1-2	.	TGTGCCAGCAGCCCCAGACAGGGGGCGGGCTATGGCTACACCTTC	CASSPRQGAGYGYTF
.	TRBV29-1	TRBJ1-3	.	TGCAGCGTTGAAGATTCGGGAGCAGGAAACACCATATATTTT	CSVEDSGAGNTIYF
.	TRBV11-2	TRBJ2-2	.	TGTGCCAGCACCAGTCGGGGGGCAGACACCGGGGAGCTGTTTTTT	CASTSRGADTGELFF
.	TRBV6-5	TRBJ1-2	.	TGTGCCAGCAGTTACTCGACGGGGGGCCATGGCTACACCTTC	CASSYSTGGHGYTF
.	TRBV6-5	TRBJ2-7	.	TGTGCCAGCAGCCTGTGGGGTGGAGGCGAGCAGTACTTC	CASSLWGGGEQYF
.	TRBV6-1	TRBJ2-1	.	TGTGCCAGCAGTGAAGCAGAGGGGGCCTACAATGAGCAGTTCTTC	CASSEAEGAYNEQFF
TRBD1	TRBV29-1	TRBJ1-1	.	TGCAGCGTTAGGGCAGGGGGCTCGACTGAAGCTTTCTTT	CSVRAGGSTEAFF
.	TRBV12-5	TRBJ2-7	.	TGTGCTAGTGGGGGGGGGCCCCTCTCCTACGAGCAGTACTTC	CASGGGPLSYEQYF
.	TRBV19	TRBJ1-6	.	TGTGCCAGTTCCACAGGGATGGCTTCACCCCTCCACTTT	CASSTGMASPLHF